The source of this T cell receptor beta chain is a study of T cell responses to AZD1222 COVID-19 vaccine (TCRdb year 2021). Notes on the research overall: AZD1222 recipients with second doses at about 4 weeks or about 12 weeks were pooled, because spike-specific TCR depth and breadth did not differ between schedules. TCR sequencing was performed for about 250 trial participants, of whom some 200 were given two doses of AZD1222 and roughly 25 were given two doses of MenACWY control vaccine. Trial participants were enrolled by age into subgroups of 18-55, 56-69 and 70-plus years, and about 150, 27 and 61 TCR-sequenced participants, respectively, were included in these subgroups.

The time point label on this specimen signifies: baseline before first vaccination. Vaccinee samples came from UK trials COV001 and COV002, including a single-blind randomized controlled phase 2/3 trial of AZD1222 (ChAdOx1 nCoV-19) in healthy adults. Trial participant PBMC samples were collected at day 0 and day 28 after the second dose for TCRbeta chain sequencing. The CDR3 regions of human TCRbeta chains were subjected to immunosequencing. In the source study's methods: Repertoire TCRs were matched against a reference library of SARS-CoV-2-specific TCRs generated with the MIRA antigen-specificity platform. Breadth was defined as the fraction of unique TCRs that were SARS-CoV-2-associated. Depth was defined as the fraction of total T cells that were SARS-CoV-2-associated. Using the MIRA data, each spike-specific TCR was mapped to the spike region that the TCR reacts to and placed in a CD4 or CD8 class. Log10-transformed breadth and depth values were compared by one-way ANOVA with Sidak's multiple comparisons tests. TCRdb retrieved this table from immuneACCESS and kept in-frame rearrangements only. Not all clones are present; in checked studies, unresolved V genes account for under half, and no reason is known for the remainder. From that table come the V and J calls and clone size; the DNA was used to work out D and trimming. The sample has about 150,000 clones on record, over 75% of them singletons. The ten largest clones represent 1.5% to 2% of the sample.

Overall study outcomes, separate from this receptor: CD4 TCRs associated with the vaccine covered the entire spike protein, and the dominant responses were in regions 160-218 and 743-854. Because no samples from the day 14 peak response were available, repertoires could be characterized only after the peak T cell response. Nearly half of unique spike-specific TCRs reportedly recognized epitopes outside regions mutated in the B.1.351 and B.1.1.7 variants. A significant rise in spike-specific TCR breadth and depth was observed after two AZD1222 doses relative to day 0 and relative to MenACWY recipients. Conclusions about previously exposed vaccinees are limited because only six or seven AZD1222 recipients were SARS-CoV-2 seropositive at baseline. The 56-69-year group was small, and its depth increase did not reach significance, likely because of low power. Most participants were white British and females outnumbered males, and the authors suggested that clonal diversity may have been underestimated.

The CDR3 has 14 amino acids, counting the end cysteine and phenylalanine. Only the CDR3 region is kept as DNA, spanning 42 bases read in frame from base 1. The junction shows trimming of 5 bases on V and 3 bases on J, plus 14 bases between the germline ends. The germline V gene provides CDR1 MRHNA and CDR2 SNTAGT. Concerning this clone: The antigen it recognizes is unknown. No qualities accompany the bases; no much larger clone lies one base away.

The chain is encoded by TRBV6-4 joined to TRBJ2-7, and possibly TRBD2, on 6 matching bases. The TCR originated in an adult in good health. The specimen comprised peripheral blood, sampled on day 0 of AZD1222 vaccination. The CDR3 is CASSWVWRDYEQYF. The DNA sequence reads TGTGCCAGCAGTTGGGTCTGGCGGGACTACGAGCAGTACTTC.